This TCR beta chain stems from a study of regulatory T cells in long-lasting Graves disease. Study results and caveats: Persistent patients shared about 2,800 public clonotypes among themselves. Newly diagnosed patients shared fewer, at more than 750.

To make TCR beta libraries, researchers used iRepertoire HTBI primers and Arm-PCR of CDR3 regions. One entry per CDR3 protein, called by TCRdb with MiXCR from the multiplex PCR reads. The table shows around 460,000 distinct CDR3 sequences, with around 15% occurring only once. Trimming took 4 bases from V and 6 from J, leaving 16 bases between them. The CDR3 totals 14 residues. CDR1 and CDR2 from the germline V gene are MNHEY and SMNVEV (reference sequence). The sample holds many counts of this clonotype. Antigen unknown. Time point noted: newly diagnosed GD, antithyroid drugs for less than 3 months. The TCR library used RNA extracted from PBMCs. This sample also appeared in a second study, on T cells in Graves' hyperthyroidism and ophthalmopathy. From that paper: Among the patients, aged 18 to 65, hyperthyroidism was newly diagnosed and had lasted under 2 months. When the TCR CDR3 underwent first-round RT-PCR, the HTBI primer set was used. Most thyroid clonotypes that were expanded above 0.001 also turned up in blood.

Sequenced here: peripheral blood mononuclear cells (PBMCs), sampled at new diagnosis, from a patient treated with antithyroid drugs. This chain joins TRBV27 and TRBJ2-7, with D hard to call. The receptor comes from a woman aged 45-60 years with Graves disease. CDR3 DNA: TGTGCCAGCAGTTACGGCGCCACAATCGGCGAGCAGTACTTC. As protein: CASSYGATIGEQYF.